The 12 T cell receptor beta chains reported below all come from one sample, sequenced in a study of early T cells in non-severe SARS-CoV-2 infection. TCRdb reanalysed the 5' RACE reads using MiXCR and keeps one entry per CDR3 protein. The repertoire holds approximately 88,000 distinct CDR3 sequences, with roughly 15% as singletons. Sequencing was performed on whole blood. These receptors all stem from an adult who was a healthcare worker with PCR-confirmed SARS-CoV-2 infection or an uninfected control (not recorded which).

Many counts were recorded for this clonotype. The chain recombines TRBV7-9 with TRBJ2-7, with D maybe TRBD1 (6 bases). This CDR3 has 15 amino acids. The V end lost 5 bases, the J end lost 1 base, and 15 bases lay between the germline ends. CDR1 and CDR2 from the germline V gene are SEHNR and FQNEAQ (reference sequence). The CDR3 DNA reads TGTGCCAGCAGCGGCTTGACAGGAGCGTCCTACGAGCAGTACTTC. Residues: CASSGLTGASYEQYF. Supplemented by reference TRBV7-9 and TRBJ2-7, the full variable domain reads DTGVSQNPRHKITKRGQNVTFRCDPISEHNRLYWYRQTLGQGPEFLTYFQNEAQLEKSRLLSDRFSAERPKGSFSTLEIQRTEQGDSAMYLCASSGLTGASYEQYFGPGTRLTVT.

The chain joins TRBV4-3 to TRBJ1-4; the D gene is possibly TRBD1 (5 bases). This CDR3 spans 13 amino acids. CDR1 and CDR2 from the germline V gene are LGHNA and YSLEER. With 8 bases removed from V and 5 bases from J, the gap between germline ends came to 12 bases. CDR3 sequence (DNA): TGCGCCAGCGGCAGGGTTCCGAATGAAAAACTGTTTTTT. It specifies CASGRVPNEKLFF.

The genes are TRBV20-1 and TRBJ2-7, with 10 bases lining up with TRBD1. V trimming: 4 bases; J trimming: 6 bases; junction bases outside the gene matches: 6. The CDR3 contains 13 residues. Germline CDR1 reads DFQATT; CDR2 reads SNEGSKA (reference sequence). CDR3 region: CSAMGDRGREQYF. CDR3 bases: TGCAGTGCTATGGGGGACAGGGGACGCGAGCAGTACTTC.

This chain links TRBV6-5 with TRBJ1-2; TRBD1 aligns across 7 bases. Germline V CDR1 and CDR2: MNHEY, SVGAGI. This CDR3 comprises 15 residues. With V trimmed by 6 bases and J by 4 bases, 11 bases remained unmatched. CDR3 protein: CASRPSSTGLYGYTF. The CDR3 coding sequence is TGTGCCAGCAGACCTTCTTCGACAGGGCTCTATGGCTACACCTTC.

This clonotype was recorded many times. The junction shows a germline mismatch at one end, possibly a read error. The V call is TRBV3-1, the J call TRBJ1-5, with 9 bases that match TRBD1. Germline loops: CDR1 LGHDT, CDR2 YNNKEL (reference sequence). The CDR3 is 15 amino acids. CDR3 sequence reads: CASRQGTGLGQPQHF. CDR3 nucleotide sequence: TGTGCCAGCAGACAAGGGACAGGGCTCGGCCAGCCCCAGCATTTT.

This clonotype has a count of ten or more. The gene calls are TRBV6-4 and TRBJ1-4; TRBD1 agrees at 10 bases. This CDR3 has 15 amino acids. After removal of 3 bases from V and 8 bases from J, the junction contained 6 bases not matched to a gene. The germline V gene has CDR1 MRHNA and CDR2 SNTAGT. The CDR3 here is CASSESTGGKEKLFF. For the CDR3, the DNA is TGTGCCAGCAGTGAGTCGACAGGGGGCAAAGAAAAACTGTTTTTT.

This clonotype was seen ten or more times. This chain uses TRBV11-1 with TRBJ2-1; possible D gene TRBD2, 6 bases. The V gene's germline CDR1 is SGHAT and CDR2 FQDESV (reference sequence). The V end was cut by 1 base, the J end by 0 bases, with 13 bases between. The CDR3 runs to 17 residues. CDR3 sequence: CASSLVGGLSSYNEQFF. CDR3 nucleotide sequence: TGTGCCAGCAGCTTAGTTGGGGGACTTAGCTCCTACAATGAGCAGTTCTTC.

This clonotype was detected a few times. This chain joins TRBV30 and TRBJ1-2; TRBD1 matches 8 bases. V shed 8 bases and J 5 bases; nucleotides not matched to a gene: 13. This CDR3 has 14 amino acids. Germline loops: CDR1 GTSNPN, CDR2 SVGIG (reference sequence). CDR3 bases: TGTGCCGGAACGGGACAGGCCCTAATTTATGGCTACACCTTC. Protein sequence: CAGTGQALIYGYTF.

The chain combines TRBV12-3 or TRBV12-4 with TRBJ2-5; D unclear. V lost 10 bases and J lost 4, with 10 bases in between. This CDR3 spans 11 amino acids. Written as DNA, the CDR3 is TGTGCCACCCTTTCCGGAGAGACCCAGTACTTC. Its protein is CATLSGETQYF.

This clonotype was found many times. The chain links TRBV7-9 to TRBJ1-1; no clear D gene. The germline V gene has CDR1 SEHNR and CDR2 FQNEAQ (reference sequence). The CDR3 covers 12 residues. V shed 4 bases and J shed 11 bases, with 14 bases lying between them. The CDR3 coding sequence is TGTGCCAGCAGCTCGACACCGTGGTACGCTTTCTTT. Protein product: CASSSTPWYAFF.

About this clonotype itself: A much larger clone differs by one base, so this may be a read error. The V gene is TRBV6-4, the J gene TRBJ2-3; D is perhaps TRBD1 (6 bases). Germline V lookup: CDR1 MRHNA, CDR2 SNTAGT. V shed 2 bases and J shed 4 bases, with 7 bases lying between them. This CDR3 comprises 13 residues. This CDR3 is CASSDEGADTQYF. CDR3 DNA sequence: TGTGCCAGCAGTGACGAGGGGGCAGATACGCAGTATTTT.

This clonotype was counted ten times or more. The genes are TRBV2 and TRBJ1-5; D may be TRBD1 (5 bases). Germline CDR1 is SNHLY and CDR2 is FYNNEI. Trimming took off 4 bases at V and 3 bases at J, with 16 bases between the two ends. The CDR3 contains 16 residues. Written as DNA, the CDR3 is TGTGCCAGCAGTGCGGGGGGGATTGCACCCAATCAGCCCCAGCATTTT. Protein sequence: CASSAGGIAPNQPQHF.